This TCR beta chain was sequenced during a study of response to subunit inactivated influenza vaccine. TCRdb recomputed calls from the RT-PCR reads with MiXCR, one row per CDR3 protein. Of about 780,000 distinct CDR3 sequences detected, 15% to 20% appear once; the ten largest clones hold approximately 10%. CDR1 and CDR2 (germline): LNHNV, YYDKDF (reference sequence). This CDR3 contains 17 residues. V was cut by 0 bases and J by 6 bases, with 20 bases left in between. In its sample, this clonotype was seen a few times. Its antigen is not identified. Study-level points and caveats: Only a handful of new T cells, the authors suggested, are recruited with each seasonal influenza vaccination.

Sequences were derived from PBMCs from blood, sampled 5 to 6 days after vaccination. The clonotype comes from a man in his forties or fifties who received an inactivated influenza vaccine. The chain is built from TRBV15 and TRBJ1-2, with D tentatively TRBD1 (5 bases). CDR3 region: CATSRDRKATARNGYTF. CDR3 bases: TGTGCCACCAGCAGAGATCGAAAGGCGACAGCTCGGAATGGCTACACCTTC. The full variable domain, in which reference TRBV15 and TRBJ1-2 provide the parts outside the CDR3, is DAMVIQNPRYQVTQFGKPVTLSCSQTLNHNVMYWYQQKSSQAPKLLFHYYDKDFNNEADTPDNFQSRRPNTSFCFLDIRSPGLGDTAMYLCATSRDRKATARNGYTFGSGTRLTVV.